This TCR beta chain was found in a study of T cell repertoires in cytomegalovirus infection (dated by TCRdb to between 2017 and 2020). Regarding the complete study: Alongside well-studied HLA-B-restricted epitopes, the peptide stimulations were aimed at recently identified HLA-C-restricted CMV epitopes, whose presentation resists viral immunomodulation. Because public TCR beta signatures pointed to carriage of CMV infection together with the matching HLA type, the HLA type of each donor mattered for the analysis.

The V end loses 5 bases and the J end loses 0 bases, and a stretch of 9 bases separates them. CDR1 and CDR2 are drawn from the germline V gene (reference sequence): MNHEY, SMNVEV. The CDR3 covers 14 residues, taking in both the cysteine and the phenylalanine. The CDR3 DNA has 42 bases and is translated from base 1. The treatment or condition label for this specimen denotes: in vitro stimulation with specific CMV peptide epitopes to enrich CMV-specific T cells. TCRdb names Illumina HiSeq 1500 as the instrument used. TCRdb redid the processing of the public reads, applying fastp at Q25 and MiXCR, and retained in-frame beta chains. Each entry merges the rows of one CDR3 protein and shows their most common DNA and genes. The sample table holds 40,000 to 60,000 distinct CDR3 sequences, of which about 21% were seen once. Approximately 90% of the sample is taken by the ten largest. As for this clonotype: It has no known antigen specificity. One base away there is no much larger clone; base qualities are not given.

Study-level results and caveats: In the ex vivo response, HLA-C-restricted CMV-specific TCR beta clonotypes were dominant, and in two of eight donors the single most frequent clonotype came from this HLA-C-restricted group. Cumulative frequency of public TCR beta family members discriminated carriers of CMV infection plus the relevant HLA type in this cohort and an independent 352-donor cohort.

The TCR was taken from a human donor in good health (CMV status not recorded). Some clones in this sample may be carry-over from other donors' samples. The receptor chain draws on TRBV27 and TRBJ2-3, with TRBD1 tentatively as D gene (5 bases match). The sequencing used CD8+ T cells from cultured PBMCs, collected from culture after CMV antigen stimulation. The CDR3 protein sequence reads: CASSGRASTDTQYF. The bases are TGTGCCAGCAGTGGCAGGGCGAGCACAGATACGCAGTATTTT.